This T cell receptor (beta chain) was identified in a study of response to subunit inactivated influenza vaccine. General observations from the study: The authors suggested that every seasonal influenza vaccination recruits few new T cells.

The table lists this clonotype with many counts. Its antigen is unidentified. From the RT-PCR reads, TCRdb called clonotypes with MiXCR, one entry per CDR3 protein. Of 500,000 to 550,000 distinct CDR3 sequences in the sample, 6% to 9% were seen once. The CDR3 sequence is 15 residues long. Germline loops: CDR1 SGHRS, CDR2 YFSETQ. Trimming pared 1 base from V and 3 bases from J, leaving 13 bases between. The chain links TRBV5-1 to TRBJ1-1; perhaps TRBD1 as D (6 bases). The sample in question was PBMCs from blood, obtained about 24 months after vaccination. This clonotype was sampled from a man aged 50-75 years who received an inactivated influenza vaccine. For the CDR3, the DNA is TGCGCCAGCAGCTTGTATCCGGGGGGCGACACTGAAGCTTTCTTT. Encoded protein: CASSLYPGGDTEAFF.